The source of this TCR beta chain is a study of CD8 T cells in Susac syndrome. V shed 9 bases and J 5 bases; nucleotides not matched to a gene: 5. Looked up from germline, CDR1 is KGHDR and CDR2 is SFDVKD. The CDR3 covers 13 residues. It was with random hexamers that 0.5 to 1 ug RNA was reverse transcribed. MiXCR was run by TCRdb on the immunoSEQ multiplex PCR reads, yielding one entry per CDR3 protein. The profile shows 200,000 to 300,000 distinct CDR3 sequences, around 95% of them singletons. Sequenced input: CD4+ T cells from PBMCs. The V call is TRBV24-1, the J call TRBJ1-5; 8 nucleotides agree with TRBD1. The receptor's source is a human donor with multiple sclerosis. The CDR3 bases are TGTGCCACCGGGGCAGGGGGCTATCAGCCCCAGCATTTT. Amino acid sequence: CATGAGGYQPQHF.